The source of this T cell receptor (beta chain) is a study of blood T cell repertoires in COVID-19. Overall study: Italy, Spain and the United States were the sources of the convalescent and acute COVID-19 samples. The cDNA or gDNA used as material had been derived from T cells, B-cell-depleted T cells, or PBMCs.

V gave up 1 base and J gave up 5 bases; unmatched junction bases: 7. This CDR3 spans 16 amino acids. Germline values: CDR1 SGHNT, CDR2 YYREEE (reference sequence). This clone has a handful of counts. The repertoire was sequenced with immunoSEQ multiplex PCR; TCRdb's copy has only in-frame clones and lacks some. This sample has 90,000 to 120,000 clones; roughly 83% occur once, and the top ten carry around 4.2%. V is TRBV5-4 and J is TRBJ2-2, with 8 bases aligning to TRBD1. The sequenced material came from peripheral blood. The receptor comes from a human donor in a cohort sampled during active COVID-19. The CDR3 nucleotides are TGTGCCAGCAGCTTGTCGGGCAGGGGGCATACCGGGGAGCTGTTTTTT. Its translation is CASSLSGRGHTGELFF.